The clone carrying this TCR beta chain has more than one count but fewer than ten. No antigen is known for it. TCRdb used MiXCR to reprocess the reads, holding one entry per CDR3 protein. The table has 180,000 or so distinct CDR3 sequences, 17% seen once. J lost 1 base, V lost 8 bases, and 4 bases had no gene match. The CDR3 consists of 14 residues. Germline CDR1 and CDR2: MNHEY and SVGEGT. This record belongs to a study of T cell repertoires in cytomegalovirus infection. The study, taken as a whole, reports: Clonotypes of TCR beta that were HLA-C-restricted and CMV-specific dominated the ex vivo response.

This chain links TRBV6-2 or TRBV6-3 with TRBJ2-2, with TRBD1 matching over 7 bases. This TCR was recovered from a human donor in good health (CMV status not recorded). Some clones in this sample may be carry-over from other donors' samples. Sequencing was done on a sample of CD8+ T cells from PBMCs. Written as DNA, the CDR3 is TGTGCCAGCCTGGGGACAGTGAACACCGGGGAGCTGTTTTTT. It is translated as CASLGTVNTGELFF.